A single sample is the source of the 5 T cell receptor beta chains below, sequenced in a study of PD-1 blockade in classical Hodgkin lymphoma. The method was immunoSEQ multiplex PCR; TCRdb's version includes in-frame clones alone and lacks a portion of them. The sample records approximately 84,000 clones, roughly nine tenths being singletons. Relapses following autologous stem cell transplantation were seen in all patients, with brentuximab vedotin exposure varying. Sequenced here: peripheral blood mononuclear cells (PBMCs), sampled at baseline. These receptors were obtained from a human donor with classical Hodgkin lymphoma.

The chain joins TRBV5-1 to TRBJ2-2, with D perhaps assigned TRBD1 or TRBD2 (5 bases each). V lost 0 bases and J lost 5, with 11 bases in between. The CDR3 is 15 amino acids. CDR1 and CDR2 (germline): SGHRS, YFSETQ. CDR3 sequence reads: CASSLGQGPTGELFF. The CDR3 bases are TGCGCCAGCAGCTTGGGCCAGGGACCGACCGGGGAGCTGTTTTTT.

The V and J genes are TRBV6-5 and TRBJ1-1, with D maybe TRBD1 (6 bases). V was trimmed by 5 bases and J by 4 bases, leaving 11 bases between them. There are 13 residues in the CDR3. Germline CDR1 MNHEY, CDR2 SVGAGI. The CDR3 loop is CASSPRGSTEAFF. As DNA, the CDR3 is TGTGCCAGCAGTCCCAGGGGAAGCACTGAAGCTTTCTTT.

The chain has TRBV28 and TRBJ2-7; 7 bases fit TRBD1. The germline CDR1 and CDR2 sequences are MDHEN and SYDVKM. CDR3 length equals 15 residues. V shed 6 bases and J 0 bases; nucleotides not matched to a gene: 8. The CDR3 DNA follows: TGTGCCAGCAGCTTAACCGGGACAGTCTCCTACGAGCAGTACTTC. It translates to CASSLTGTVSYEQYF. Full variable domain (rest looked up from reference TRBV28 and TRBJ2-7): DVKVTQSSRYLVKRTGEKVFLECVQDMDHENMFWYRQDPGLGLRLIYFSYDVKMKEKGDIPEGYSVSREKKERFSLILESASTNQTSMYLCASSLTGTVSYEQYFGPGTRLTVT.

V gene TRBV19 combines with J gene TRBJ2-7; possible D gene TRBD1, 5 bases. Germline V gene data show CDR1 as LNHDA and CDR2 as SQIVND (reference sequence). Trimming took 3 bases from V and 1 from J, leaving 7 bases between them. This CDR3 is built from 13 residues. The CDR3 loop reads CASSMGQSYEQYF. DNA of the CDR3: TGTGCCAGTAGTATGGGGCAGTCCTACGAGCAGTACTTC.

The chain carries TRBV5-1 and TRBJ2-1; D is ambiguous. The V gene lost 2 bases and the J gene lost 7 bases, with 4 bases spanning the gap. This CDR3 spans 11 amino acids. The germline CDR1 and CDR2 sequences are SGHRS and YFSETQ. The CDR3 sequence is CASSFRNEQFF. CDR3 nucleotides: TGCGCCAGCAGCTTCCGAAATGAGCAGTTCTTC.